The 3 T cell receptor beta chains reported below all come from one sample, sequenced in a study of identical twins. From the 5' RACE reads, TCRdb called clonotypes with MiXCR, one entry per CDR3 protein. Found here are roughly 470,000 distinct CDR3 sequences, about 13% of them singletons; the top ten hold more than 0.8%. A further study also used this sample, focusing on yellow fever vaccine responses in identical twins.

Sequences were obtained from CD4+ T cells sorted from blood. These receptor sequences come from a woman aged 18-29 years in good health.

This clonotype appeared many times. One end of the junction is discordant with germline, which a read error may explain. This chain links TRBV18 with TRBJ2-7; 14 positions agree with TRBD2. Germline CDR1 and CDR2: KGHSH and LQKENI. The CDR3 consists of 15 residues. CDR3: CASSPGTSGSYEQYF. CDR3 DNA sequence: TGCGCCAGCAGCCCGGGGACTAGCGGGAGTTACGAGCAGTACTTC.

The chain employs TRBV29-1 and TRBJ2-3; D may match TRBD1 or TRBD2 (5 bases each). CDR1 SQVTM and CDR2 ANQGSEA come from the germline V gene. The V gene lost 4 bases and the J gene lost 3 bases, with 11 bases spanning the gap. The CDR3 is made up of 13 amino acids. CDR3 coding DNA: TGCAGCGTTGGGGGCCAGCGGACAGATACGCAGTATTTT. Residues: CSVGGQRTDTQYF.

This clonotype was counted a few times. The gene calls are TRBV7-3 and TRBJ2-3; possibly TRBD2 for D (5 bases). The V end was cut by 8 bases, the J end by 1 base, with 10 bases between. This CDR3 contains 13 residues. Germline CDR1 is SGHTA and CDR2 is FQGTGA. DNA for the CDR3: TGTGCCAGCGGATCCGGGGGCACAGATACGCAGTATTTT. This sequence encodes CASGSGGTDTQYF.